These 12 T cell receptor beta chains were sequenced from one sample in a study of shared T cell receptors in the human thymus. Only in-frame clones appear in the TCRdb table, and some are missing; sequencing was by immunoSEQ multiplex PCR. The repertoire holds hundreds of thousands of clones, roughly 90% seen once, with 0.008% to 0.011% in the top ten. The same specimen was also included in a second study, on human thymus T cells.

Sequenced: thymocytes. Source of these receptors: a boy younger than two with a congenital heart defect.

The J gene is TRBJ2-1, the V gene TRBV15; 9 positions match TRBD1. Germline CDR1 is LNHNV and CDR2 is YYDKDF (reference sequence). The CDR3 extends over 17 amino acids. Trimming at V came to 1 base and at J to 5 bases, leaving 9 bases not matched to a gene. The DNA for the CDR3 is TGTGCCACCAGCAGAGCTAACCGGGACAGGGAGGACAATGAGCAGTTCTTC. Its translation: CATSRANRDREDNEQFF.

CDR3 loop: CASRPARGMGEKLFF. In DNA form, the CDR3 reads TGTGCCAGCAGACCCGCCAGGGGTATGGGTGAAAAACTGTTTTTT. The chain uses TRBV6-5 and TRBJ1-4; D might be TRBD1 (6 bases). Trimming removed 6 bases from V and 7 bases from J, with 18 bases in between. Germline lookup yields CDR1 MNHEY and CDR2 SVGAGI. There are 15 residues in the CDR3.

The chain carries TRBV14 and TRBJ2-1; 9 bases align to TRBD2. Trimming removed 4 bases from V and 6 bases from J; junction bases left unmatched: 16. This CDR3 spans 18 amino acids. Per the germline V gene, CDR1 is SGHDN and CDR2 is FVKESK. The CDR3 loop is CASSPREARTSVGNEQFF. CDR3 bases: TGTGCCAGCAGCCCCCGAGAGGCGCGGACTAGCGTAGGCAATGAGCAGTTCTTC.

The rearrangement uses TRBV28 and TRBJ1-5; 7 bases line up with TRBD1. Per germline, CDR1 MDHEN and CDR2 SYDVKM. The CDR3 length is 17 residues. V shed 6 bases and J 0 bases; nucleotides not matched to a gene: 11. Here the CDR3 DNA reads TGTGCCAGCAGCCTCGGACAGGCCCCTTATAGCAATCAGCCCCAGCATTTT. Protein sequence: CASSLGQAPYSNQPQHF.

The chain carries TRBV7-8 and TRBJ2-7; TRBD1 matches 11 bases. The CDR3 length is 14 residues. Trimming at V came to 5 bases and at J to 5 bases, leaving 5 bases not matched to a gene. CDR1 is SGHVS and CDR2 is FQNEAQ in the germline V gene. The CDR3 reads CASSPGTGGDEQYF. CDR3 sequence (DNA): TGTGCCAGCAGCCCAGGGACAGGGGGGGACGAGCAGTACTTC.

This chain uses TRBV13 with TRBJ2-1, with 9 nucleotides matching TRBD1. There are 15 residues in the CDR3. The germline CDR1 and CDR2 sequences are PRHDT and FYEKMQ (reference sequence). With 5 bases clipped from V and 5 bases from J, the junction kept 7 bases outside the gene matches. CDR3 protein: CASSHGTGRHNEQFF. Here the CDR3 DNA reads TGTGCCAGCAGCCACGGGACAGGGCGCCACAATGAGCAGTTCTTC.

The chain has TRBV14 and TRBJ2-1; 9 nucleotides agree with TRBD1. Germline loops: CDR1 SGHDN, CDR2 FVKESK. This CDR3 region has 17 residues. The V and J ends lost 0 bases and 3 bases, in that order; junction bases with no gene match: 6. The CDR3 loop reads CASSQEKGTGNYNEQFF. The CDR3 DNA is TGTGCCAGCAGCCAAGAAAAAGGGACAGGGAACTACAATGAGCAGTTCTTC.

CDR3 in amino acids: CAISEIPRELAQYNEQFF. CDR3 DNA: TGTGCCATCAGTGAAATCCCTAGGGAACTAGCCCAGTACAATGAGCAGTTCTTC. This chain joins TRBV10-3 and TRBJ2-1; D is perhaps TRBD2 (6 bases). With 3 bases removed from V and 4 bases from J, the gap between germline ends came to 22 bases. This CDR3 is 18 amino acids long. Germline V gene sequence: CDR1 ENHRY, CDR2 SYGVKD.

The V call is TRBV6-1, the J call TRBJ1-2; 10 nucleotides agree with TRBD1. This CDR3 has 14 residues. The V and J ends lost 6 bases and 4 bases, in that order; junction bases with no gene match: 5. The germline CDR1 and CDR2 sequences are MNHNS and SASEGT. CDR3 protein: CASSSGTGVYGYTF. The CDR3 DNA sequence: TGTGCCAGCAGCTCCGGGACAGGGGTCTATGGCTACACCTTC.

This clone was seen a handful of times. The chain links TRBV13 to TRBJ1-3, with 9 bases identical to TRBD1. J lost 10 bases, V lost 5 bases, and 12 bases had no gene match. CDR3 length: 15 amino acids. Germline V CDR1 and CDR2: PRHDT, FYEKMQ (reference sequence). This CDR3 reads CASSRRDRVPGTIYF. The DNA of the CDR3 is TGTGCCAGCAGCAGGAGGGACAGGGTGCCTGGGACCATATATTTT.

The V gene is TRBV10-3, the J gene TRBJ2-7; weak D call: TRBD2 (6 bases). This CDR3 has 14 amino acids. Germline V lookup: CDR1 ENHRY, CDR2 SYGVKD. The ends were cut back, 0 bases at V and 6 bases at J, with 12 bases in the middle. CDR3 residues: CAISESEDYLEQYF. In nucleotides, the CDR3 is TGTGCCATCAGTGAGTCTGAGGACTACCTCGAGCAGTACTTC.

The chain carries TRBV30 and TRBJ2-7; TRBD2 aligns across 7 bases. V dropped 1 base and J dropped 0; count of bases not matched to a gene: 6. Per the germline V gene, CDR1 is GTSNPN and CDR2 is SVGIG (reference sequence). The CDR3 is made up of 15 amino acids. The CDR3 region has the DNA TGTGCCTGGAGTGGGTGGGAGGGCCCCTCCTACGAGCAGTACTTC. Translating it yields CAWSGWEGPSYEQYF.